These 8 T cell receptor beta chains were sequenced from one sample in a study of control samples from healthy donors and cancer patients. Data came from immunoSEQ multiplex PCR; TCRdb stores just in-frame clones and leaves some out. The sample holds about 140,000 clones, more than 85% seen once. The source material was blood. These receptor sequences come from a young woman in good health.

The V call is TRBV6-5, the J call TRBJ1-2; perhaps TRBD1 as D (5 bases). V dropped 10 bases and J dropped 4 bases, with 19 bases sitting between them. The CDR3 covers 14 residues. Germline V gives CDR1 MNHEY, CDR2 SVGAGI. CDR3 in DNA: TGTGCCACCATCTCCCTAGGGGTGGGCTATGGCTACACCTTC. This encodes CATISLGVGYGYTF.

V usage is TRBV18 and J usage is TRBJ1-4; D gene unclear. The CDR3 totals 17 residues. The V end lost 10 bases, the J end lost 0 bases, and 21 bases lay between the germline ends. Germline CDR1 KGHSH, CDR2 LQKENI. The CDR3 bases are TGTGCCACCACCACCACTGTACCGACGGCAACTAATGAAAAACTGTTTTTT. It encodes CATTTTVPTATNEKLFF.

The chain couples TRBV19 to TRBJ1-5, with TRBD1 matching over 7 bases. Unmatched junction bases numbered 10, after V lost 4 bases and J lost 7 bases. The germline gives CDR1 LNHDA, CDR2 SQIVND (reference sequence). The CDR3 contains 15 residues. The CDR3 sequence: CASSTSTGAGQPQHF. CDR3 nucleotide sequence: TGTGCCAGTAGTACATCAACAGGGGCCGGCCAGCCCCAGCATTTT.

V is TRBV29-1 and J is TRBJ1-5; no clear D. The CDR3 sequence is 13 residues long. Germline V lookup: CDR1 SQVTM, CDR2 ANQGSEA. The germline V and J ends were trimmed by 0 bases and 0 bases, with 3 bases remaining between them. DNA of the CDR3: TGCAGCGTTGAAGAGAATAGCAATCAGCCCCAGCATTTT. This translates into CSVEENSNQPQHF.

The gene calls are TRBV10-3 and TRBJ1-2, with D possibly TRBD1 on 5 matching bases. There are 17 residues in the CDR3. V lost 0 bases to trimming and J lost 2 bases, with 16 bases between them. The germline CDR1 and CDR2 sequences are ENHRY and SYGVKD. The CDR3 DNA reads TGTGCCATCAGTGAGTCGATCGCAGGGACGGGGAACTATGGCTACACCTTC. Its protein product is CAISESIAGTGNYGYTF.

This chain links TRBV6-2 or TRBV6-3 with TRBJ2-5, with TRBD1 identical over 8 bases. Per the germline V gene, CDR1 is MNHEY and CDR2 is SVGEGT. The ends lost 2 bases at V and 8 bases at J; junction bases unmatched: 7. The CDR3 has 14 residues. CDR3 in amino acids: CASSYGGTGKTQYF. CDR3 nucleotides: TGTGCCAGCAGTTACGGGGGGACAGGAAAAACCCAGTACTTC.

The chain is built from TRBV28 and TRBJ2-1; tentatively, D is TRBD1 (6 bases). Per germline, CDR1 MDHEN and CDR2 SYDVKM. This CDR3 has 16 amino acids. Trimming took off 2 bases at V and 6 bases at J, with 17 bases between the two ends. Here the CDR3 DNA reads TGTGCCAGCAGTTTAATAGGCAGGGGATGGGTCAATGAGCAGTTCTTC. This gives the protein CASSLIGRGWVNEQFF.

Here the CDR3 reads CASSSPGNTEAFF. CDR3 bases: TGTGCCAGCAGTTCCCCCGGGAACACTGAAGCTTTCTTT. The rearrangement joins TRBV28 to TRBJ1-1; D uncertain. The CDR3 loop spans 13 amino acids. Germline assignment: CDR1 MDHEN and CDR2 SYDVKM. Trimming left V 4 bases short and J 1 base short, with 7 bases between. Full variable domain (remainder filled in from reference TRBV28 and TRBJ1-1): DVKVTQSSRYLVKRTGEKVFLECVQDMDHENMFWYRQDPGLGLRLIYFSYDVKMKEKGDIPEGYSVSREKKERFSLILESASTNQTSMYLCASSSPGNTEAFFGQGTRLTVV.